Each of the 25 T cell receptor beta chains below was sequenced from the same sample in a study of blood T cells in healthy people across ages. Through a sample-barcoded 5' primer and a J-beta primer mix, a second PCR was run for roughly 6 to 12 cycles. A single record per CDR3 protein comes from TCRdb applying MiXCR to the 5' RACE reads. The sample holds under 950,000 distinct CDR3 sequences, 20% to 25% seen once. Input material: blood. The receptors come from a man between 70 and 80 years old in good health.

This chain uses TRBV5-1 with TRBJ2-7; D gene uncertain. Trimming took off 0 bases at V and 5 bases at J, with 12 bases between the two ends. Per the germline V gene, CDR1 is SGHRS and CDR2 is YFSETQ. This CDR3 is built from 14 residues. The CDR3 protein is CASSLGAVWDEQYF. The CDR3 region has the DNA TGCGCCAGCAGCTTGGGGGCCGTCTGGGACGAGCAGTACTTC.

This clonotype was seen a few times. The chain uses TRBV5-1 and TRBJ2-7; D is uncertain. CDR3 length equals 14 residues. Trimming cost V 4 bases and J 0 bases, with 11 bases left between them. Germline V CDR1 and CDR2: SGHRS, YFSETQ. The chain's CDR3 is CASSPDGNSYEQYF. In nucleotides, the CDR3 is TGCGCCAGCAGCCCAGACGGAAACTCCTACGAGCAGTACTTC.

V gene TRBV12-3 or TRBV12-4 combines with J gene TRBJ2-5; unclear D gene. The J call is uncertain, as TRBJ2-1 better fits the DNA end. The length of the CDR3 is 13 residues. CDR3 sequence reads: CASRAIGPNEQFF. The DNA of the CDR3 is TGTGCCAGCAGAGCGATAGGGCCTAATGAGCAGTTCTTC.

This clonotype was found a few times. The CDR3 DNA follows: TGCGCCAGCAGCCAGCTCAGGGAGCGGGGTATCGCCGGGGAGCTGTTTTTT. This codes for CASSQLRERGIAGELFF. The chain links TRBV4-1 to TRBJ2-2; 7 bases fit TRBD2. The CDR3 length is 17 residues. V gave up 3 bases and J gave up 6 bases; unmatched junction bases: 13. In germline, CDR1 is MGHRA, CDR2 YSYEKL.

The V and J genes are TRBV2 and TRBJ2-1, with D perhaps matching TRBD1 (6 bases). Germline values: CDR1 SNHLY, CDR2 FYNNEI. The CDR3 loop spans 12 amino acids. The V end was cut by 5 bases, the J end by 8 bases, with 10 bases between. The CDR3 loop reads CASSTQGDEQFF. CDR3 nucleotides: TGTGCCAGCAGTACACAGGGCGATGAGCAGTTCTTC.

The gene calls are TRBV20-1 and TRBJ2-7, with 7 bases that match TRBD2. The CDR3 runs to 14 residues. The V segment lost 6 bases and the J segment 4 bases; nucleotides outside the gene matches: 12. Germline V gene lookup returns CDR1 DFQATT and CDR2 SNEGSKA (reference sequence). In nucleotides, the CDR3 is TGCAGTGCGACTGAATGGGGGGGGTTGTACGAGCAGTACTTC. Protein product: CSATEWGGLYEQYF.

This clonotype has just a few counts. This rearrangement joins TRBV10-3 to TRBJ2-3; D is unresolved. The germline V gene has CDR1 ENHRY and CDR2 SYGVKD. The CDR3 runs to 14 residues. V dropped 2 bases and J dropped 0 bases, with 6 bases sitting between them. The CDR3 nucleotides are TGTGCCATCAGTGAGCCAGGAAGCACAGATACGCAGTATTTT. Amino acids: CAISEPGSTDTQYF.

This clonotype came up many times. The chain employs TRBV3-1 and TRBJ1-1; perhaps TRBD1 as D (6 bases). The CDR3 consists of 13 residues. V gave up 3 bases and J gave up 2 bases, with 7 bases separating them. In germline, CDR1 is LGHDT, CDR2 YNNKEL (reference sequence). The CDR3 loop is CASSQTGNTEAFF. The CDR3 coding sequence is TGTGCCAGCAGCCAGACAGGCAACACTGAAGCTTTCTTT. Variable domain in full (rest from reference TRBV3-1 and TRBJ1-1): DTAVSQTPKYLVTQMGNDKSIKCEQNLGHDTMYWYKQDSKKFLKIMFSYNNKELIINETVPNRFSPKSPDKAHLNLHINSLELGDSAVYFCASSQTGNTEAFFGQGTRLTVV.

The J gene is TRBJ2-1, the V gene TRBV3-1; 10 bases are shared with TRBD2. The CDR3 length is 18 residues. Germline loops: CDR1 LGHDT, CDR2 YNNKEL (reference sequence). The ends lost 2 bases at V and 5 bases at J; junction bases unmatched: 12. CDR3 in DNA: TGTGCCAGCAGCCAAAAGAGCCGAACTCTAGCGGGAGACAATGAGCAGTTCTTC. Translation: CASSQKSRTLAGDNEQFF.

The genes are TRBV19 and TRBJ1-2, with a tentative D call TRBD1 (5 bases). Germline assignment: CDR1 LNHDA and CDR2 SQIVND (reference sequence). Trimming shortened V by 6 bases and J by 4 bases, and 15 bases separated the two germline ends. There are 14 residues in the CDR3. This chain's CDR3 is CASRLLPGLYGYTF. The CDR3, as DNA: TGTGCCAGTAGACTACTTCCGGGACTCTATGGCTACACCTTC.

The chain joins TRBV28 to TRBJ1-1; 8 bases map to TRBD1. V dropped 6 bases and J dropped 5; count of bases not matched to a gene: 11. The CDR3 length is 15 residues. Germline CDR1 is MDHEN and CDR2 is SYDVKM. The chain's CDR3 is CASRLPQGALTEAFF. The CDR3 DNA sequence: TGTGCCAGCAGACTTCCCCAGGGGGCACTAACTGAAGCTTTCTTT.

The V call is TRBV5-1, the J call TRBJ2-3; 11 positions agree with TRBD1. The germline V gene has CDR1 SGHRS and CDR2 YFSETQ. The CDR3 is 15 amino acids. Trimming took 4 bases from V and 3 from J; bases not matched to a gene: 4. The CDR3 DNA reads TGCGCCAGCAGCATCCGGGACAGGGGGACAGATACGCAGTATTTT. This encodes CASSIRDRGTDTQYF.

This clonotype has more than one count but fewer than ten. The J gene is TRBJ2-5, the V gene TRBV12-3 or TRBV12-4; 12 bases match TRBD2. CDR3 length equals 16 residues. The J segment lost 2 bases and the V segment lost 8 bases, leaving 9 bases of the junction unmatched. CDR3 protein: CASGRLAGAPQETQYF. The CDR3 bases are TGTGCCAGCGGTCGACTAGCGGGGGCTCCACAAGAGACCCAGTACTTC.

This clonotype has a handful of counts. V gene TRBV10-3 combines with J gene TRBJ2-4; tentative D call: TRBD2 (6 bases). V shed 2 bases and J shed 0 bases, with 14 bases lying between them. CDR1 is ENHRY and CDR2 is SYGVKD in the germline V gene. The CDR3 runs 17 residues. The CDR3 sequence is CAISEGGGNLAKNIQYF. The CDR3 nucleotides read TGTGCCATCAGTGAGGGAGGAGGGAATTTAGCCAAAAACATTCAGTACTTC.

CDR3 bases: TGTGCCAGCAGTTACTCGGGGACGTACACTGAAGCTTTCTTT. Residues: CASSYSGTYTEAFF. The rearrangement links TRBV6-6 to TRBJ1-1, with D tentatively TRBD1 (5 bases). Trimming pared 0 bases from V and 3 bases from J, leaving 8 bases between. The CDR3 length is 14 residues. Germline V gene sequence: CDR1 MNHNY, CDR2 SVGAGI (reference sequence).

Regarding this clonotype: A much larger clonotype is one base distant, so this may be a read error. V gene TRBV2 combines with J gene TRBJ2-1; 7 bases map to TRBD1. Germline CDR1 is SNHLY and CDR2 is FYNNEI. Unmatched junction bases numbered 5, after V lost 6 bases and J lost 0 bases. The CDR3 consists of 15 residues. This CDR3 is CASSGTESSYNEQFF. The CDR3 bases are TGTGCCAGCAGCGGGACAGAAAGCTCCTACAATGAGCAGTTCTTC.

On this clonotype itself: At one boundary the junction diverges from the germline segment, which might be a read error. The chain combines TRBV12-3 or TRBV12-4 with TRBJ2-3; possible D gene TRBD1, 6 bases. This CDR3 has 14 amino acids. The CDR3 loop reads CASSLRGRTDAQYF. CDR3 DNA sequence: TGTGCCAGCAGTTTAAGAGGGCGGACAGATGCGCAGTATTTT.

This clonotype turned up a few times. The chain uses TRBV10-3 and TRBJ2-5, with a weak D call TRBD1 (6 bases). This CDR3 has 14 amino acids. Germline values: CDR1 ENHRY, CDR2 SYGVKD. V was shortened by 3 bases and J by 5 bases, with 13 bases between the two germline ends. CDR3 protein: CAISEFGDRETQYF. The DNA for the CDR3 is TGTGCCATCAGTGAATTCGGTGACAGGGAGACCCAGTACTTC.

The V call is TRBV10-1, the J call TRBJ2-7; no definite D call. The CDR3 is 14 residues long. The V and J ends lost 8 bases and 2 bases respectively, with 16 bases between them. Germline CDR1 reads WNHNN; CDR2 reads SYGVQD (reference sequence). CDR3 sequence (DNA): TGCGCCAGCCCGAATCGAGCAGTACCCTACGAGCAGTACGTC. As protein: CASPNRAVPYEQYV.

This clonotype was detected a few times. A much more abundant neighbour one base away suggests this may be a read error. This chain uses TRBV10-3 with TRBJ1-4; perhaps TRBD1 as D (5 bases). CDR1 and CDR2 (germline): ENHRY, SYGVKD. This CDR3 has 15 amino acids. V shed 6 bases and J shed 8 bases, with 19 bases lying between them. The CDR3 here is CAIRAPGAGNEKLFF. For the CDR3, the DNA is TGTGCCATCAGAGCACCCGGGGCAGGGAACGAAAAACTGTTTTTT.

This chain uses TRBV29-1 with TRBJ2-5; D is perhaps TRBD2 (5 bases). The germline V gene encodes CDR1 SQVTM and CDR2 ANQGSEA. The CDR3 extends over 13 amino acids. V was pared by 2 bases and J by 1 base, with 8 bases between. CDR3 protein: CSVELGSQETQYF. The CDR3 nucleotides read TGCAGCGTTGAACTAGGGAGCCAAGAGACCCAGTACTTC.

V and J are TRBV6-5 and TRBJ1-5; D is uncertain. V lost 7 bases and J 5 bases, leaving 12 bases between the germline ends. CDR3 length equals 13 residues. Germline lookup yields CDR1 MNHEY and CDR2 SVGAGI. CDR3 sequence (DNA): TGTGCCAGCACCTACAGCCCGGATCAGCCCCAGCATTTT. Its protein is CASTYSPDQPQHF.

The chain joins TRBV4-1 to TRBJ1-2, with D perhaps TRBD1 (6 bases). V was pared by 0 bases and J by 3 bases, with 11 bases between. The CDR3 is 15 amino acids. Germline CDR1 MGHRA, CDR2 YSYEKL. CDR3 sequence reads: CASSQDQRGDYGYTF. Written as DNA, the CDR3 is TGCGCCAGCAGCCAAGATCAAAGGGGGGACTATGGCTACACCTTC.

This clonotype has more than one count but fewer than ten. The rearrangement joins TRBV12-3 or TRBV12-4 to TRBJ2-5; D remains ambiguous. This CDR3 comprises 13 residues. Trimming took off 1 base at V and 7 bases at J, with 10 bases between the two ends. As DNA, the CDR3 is TGTGCCAGCAGTTTAGTGTCCATTTTGACCCAGTACTTC. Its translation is CASSLVSILTQYF.

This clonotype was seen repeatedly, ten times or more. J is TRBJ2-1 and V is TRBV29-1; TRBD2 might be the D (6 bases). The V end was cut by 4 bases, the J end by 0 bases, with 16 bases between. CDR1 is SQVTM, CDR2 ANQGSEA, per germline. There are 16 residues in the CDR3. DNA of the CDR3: TGCAGCGTTGTTTGGAGGGGTGGGGCCTCCTACAATGAGCAGTTCTTC. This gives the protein CSVVWRGGASYNEQFF.